The 19 T cell receptor beta chains below come from one sample, sequenced in a study of CXCR3-negative and CXCR3-positive naive CD8 T cells. Their antigen targets remain unknown. Study results and limitations: CXCR3-expressing naive cells carried TRB CDR3s more hydrophobic than those of CXCR3-negative naive cells.

Researchers prepared the TRB cDNA libraries using 5' RACE with UMI labels. TCRdb re-analyzed the 5' RACE reads; it lists each CDR3 protein once, without DNA. The repertoire table contains some 54,000 distinct CDR3 sequences. Sequences were obtained from naive CXCR3+ CD8+ T cells from blood. Subset indicated: CD45RO-CCR7+CD27+CD95- naive CD8+ T cells expressing CXCR3 (TNR3+). Receptor source: a human donor in good health. Some clones in this sample may be carry-over from other donors' samples.

The gene calls are TRBV30 and TRBJ2-3; the D call from TCRdb, TRBD1, cannot be confirmed without DNA. CDR1 and CDR2 from the germline V gene are GTSNPN and SVGIG (reference sequence). This CDR3 region has 11 residues. The CDR3 sequence is CAWSQTGPPNF.

V and J are TRBV28 and TRBJ2-5; TCRdb's D call of TRBD2 is untestable without DNA. Germline V gene data show CDR1 as MDHEN and CDR2 as SYDVKM. The CDR3 contains 14 residues. CDR3 amino acids: CASSLEGSGETQYF.

This sequence joins TRBV19 and TRBJ2-7; the TRBD1 assignment by TCRdb is unverifiable without DNA. The germline V gene has CDR1 LNHDA and CDR2 SQIVND (reference sequence). The CDR3 runs 15 residues. CDR3 residues: CATSWIDSDIYEPYF.

This chain links TRBV6-6 with TRBJ2-5; TCRdb calls TRBD1, which cannot be checked without DNA. In germline, CDR1 is MNHNY, CDR2 SVGAGI (reference sequence). This CDR3 contains 15 residues. The CDR3 sequence is CASSSMPGQRETQYF.

This chain uses TRBV27 with TRBJ2-7. Germline V gene sequence: CDR1 MNHEY, CDR2 SMNVEV (reference sequence). This CDR3 region has 12 residues. The CDR3 spells CASSFSIREQYF.

This chain connects TRBV14 to TRBJ1-1. The CDR3 is 15 amino acids. Germline values: CDR1 SGHDN, CDR2 FVKESK. CDR3 in amino acids: CASNPGRELHTEAFF.

V is TRBV9 and J is TRBJ2-1; the D gene TCRdb calls, TRBD2, cannot be checked with no DNA. Per germline, CDR1 SGDLS and CDR2 YYNGEE. This CDR3 is 16 amino acids long. Here the CDR3 reads CASSADLAGGYNEQFF. Looking up the rest from reference TRBV9 and TRBJ2-1 gives the full variable domain: DSGVTQTPKHLITATGQRVTLRCSPRSGDLSVYWYQQSLDQGLQFLIQYYNGEERAKGNILERFSAQQFPDLHSELNLSSLELGDSALYFCASSADLAGGYNEQFFGPGTRLTVL.

CDR3 in amino acids: CASSRSGAGELFF. V is TRBV11-2 and J is TRBJ2-2; TCRdb lists TRBD2, though no DNA is available to test this call. CDR1 and CDR2 from the germline V gene are SGHAT and FQNNGV. CDR3 length equals 13 residues. Drawing the rest from reference TRBV11-2 and TRBJ2-2, the complete variable domain is EAGVAQSPRYKIIEKRQSVAFWCNPISGHATLYWYQQILGQGPKLLIQFQNNGVVDDSQLPKDRFSAERLKGVDSTLKIQPAKLEDSAVYLCASSRSGAGELFFGEGSRLTVL.

V usage is TRBV4-3 and J usage is TRBJ2-3; TCRdb calls TRBD2, which cannot be checked without DNA. Germline CDR1 LGHNA, CDR2 YSLEER. The CDR3 runs to 17 residues. CDR3 in amino acids: CASSQGWAGALTDTQYF.

The chain recombines TRBV15 with TRBJ2-1. Germline lookup yields CDR1 LNHNV and CDR2 YYDKDF (reference sequence). The CDR3 contains 11 residues. The CDR3 spells CATSRFNEQFF.

The chain has TRBV6-4 and TRBJ2-2; TCRdb proposes TRBD1, but this gene call is untestable without DNA. The CDR3 extends over 13 amino acids. The V gene's germline CDR1 is MRHNA and CDR2 SNTAGT. CDR3 protein: CASSEGDTGELFF.

The rearrangement joins TRBV15 to TRBJ2-2; TCRdb's assignment of TRBD1 cannot be checked, as there is no DNA. The CDR3 runs to 15 residues. Germline V CDR1 and CDR2: LNHNV, YYDKDF (reference sequence). The CDR3 is CATSTHRGPSGELFF.

The chain employs TRBV4-2 and TRBJ1-1. CDR3 size: 16 residues. Per the germline V gene, CDR1 is LGHNA and CDR2 is YNFKEQ. The CDR3 sequence is CASSADIYDMNTEAFF.

The chain recombines TRBV7-3 with TRBJ2-3; no DNA is available, so the TRBD1 call from TCRdb remains unchecked. Per the germline V gene, CDR1 is SGHTA and CDR2 is FQGTGA. This CDR3 has 14 residues. This CDR3 reads CASSFPGATDTQYF.

CDR3: CASSLEGATEAFF. The rearrangement links TRBV7-9 to TRBJ1-1; the D call from TCRdb, TRBD1, cannot be confirmed without DNA. The germline V gene has CDR1 SEHNR and CDR2 FQNEAQ (reference sequence). The CDR3 spans 13 residues. The variable domain in full, with the rest retrieved from reference TRBV7-9 and TRBJ1-1, is DTGVSQNPRHKITKRGQNVTFRCDPISEHNRLYWYRQTLGQGPEFLTYFQNEAQLEKSRLLSDRFSAERPKGSFSTLEIQRTEQGDSAMYLCASSLEGATEAFFGQGTRLTVV.

This chain joins TRBV5-1 and TRBJ1-1. The CDR3 is 14 residues long. The germline CDR1 and CDR2 sequences are SGHRS and YFSETQ. CDR3 residues: CASSLEDMNTEAFF.

This rearrangement joins TRBV4-3 to TRBJ2-7; the D call of TRBD1 rests on TCRdb alone, since no DNA is present to check it. The CDR3 covers 17 residues. The V gene's germline CDR1 is LGHNA and CDR2 YSLEER. This CDR3 reads CASSQDRGRLAVNEQYF.

The chain links TRBV27 to TRBJ1-1; the TCRdb call, TRBD1, lacks DNA for checking. CDR1 is MNHEY, CDR2 SMNVEV, per germline (reference sequence). The CDR3 is made up of 14 amino acids. CDR3 region: CASSHVDRGTEAFF.

The rearrangement joins TRBV5-1 to TRBJ1-6. The CDR3 runs 14 residues. Germline CDR1 and CDR2: SGHRS and YFSETQ. The CDR3 reads CASSLGLSDSPLHF.